The rows below give T cell receptor beta chains drawn from one sample of a study of T cells in Graves' hyperthyroidism and ophthalmopathy. TCRdb re-called the multiplex PCR reads with MiXCR, one entry per CDR3 protein. The top ten hold 50% of the sample, which has 300,000 to 400,000 distinct CDR3 sequences, 21% seen once. The sample consisted of blood. The receptors here all came from a woman between 45 and 60 years old with Graves' hyperthyroidism. Each CDR3 is given with its conserved first and last residue. A D gene is named only where the DNA matches it firmly. Clone size is given for some rows only: seen once, a few or many times, or a class if the clone is expanded.

v_gene: TRBV10-3; abundance: NA; j_gene: TRBJ2-6; d_gene: NA; CDR3nt: TGTGCCATGGACTCTGGGGCCAACGTCCTGACTTTC; CDR3aa: CAMDSGANVLTF
v_gene: TRBV5-1; abundance: many; j_gene: TRBJ2-1; d_gene: NA; CDR3nt: TGCGCCAGCAGCTTGCGGACGGAATCCTACAATGAGCAGTTCTTC; CDR3aa: CASSLRTESYNEQFF
v_gene: TRBV6-5; abundance: NA; j_gene: TRBJ1-1; d_gene: NA; CDR3nt: TGTGCCAGCACTTATAACCGGTTAAACACTGAAGCTTTCTTT; CDR3aa: CASTYNRLNTEAFF
v_gene: TRBV7-2; abundance: NA; j_gene: TRBJ2-1; d_gene: TRBD2; CDR3nt: TGTGCCAGCAGCTATTTAGCGGGGGTCTACAATGAGCAGTTCTTC; CDR3aa: CASSYLAGVYNEQFF
v_gene: TRBV7-9; abundance: NA; j_gene: TRBJ2-5; d_gene: NA; CDR3nt: TGTGCCAGCAGCTTATCGTCGATTGGCCCTAAGGAGACCCAGTACTTC; CDR3aa: CASSLSSIGPKETQYF
v_gene: TRBV19; abundance: NA; j_gene: TRBJ2-2; d_gene: NA; CDR3nt: TGTGCCAGTAGAGGTGGCAGGAACACCGGGGAGCTGTTTTTT; CDR3aa: CASRGGRNTGELFF
v_gene: TRBV7-9; abundance: many; j_gene: TRBJ1-2; d_gene: NA; CDR3nt: TGTGCCAGCAGCTTCGACGGCTACACCTTC; CDR3aa: CASSFDGYTF
v_gene: TRBV29-1; abundance: few; j_gene: TRBJ1-5; d_gene: TRBD1; CDR3nt: TGCAGCGTCGGGGGACAGGGGGGCAATCAGCCCCAGCATTTT; CDR3aa: CSVGGQGGNQPQHF
v_gene: TRBV3-1; abundance: many; j_gene: TRBJ1-3; d_gene: NA; CDR3nt: TGTGCCAGCAGCTATCCCAAGTTCTCTGGAAACACCATATATTTT; CDR3aa: CASSYPKFSGNTIYF
v_gene: TRBV28; abundance: NA; j_gene: TRBJ1-2; d_gene: NA; CDR3nt: TGTGCCAGCAGTCTTACAGGGAGCTATGGCTACACCTTC; CDR3aa: CASSLTGSYGYTF
v_gene: TRBV6-6; abundance: NA; j_gene: TRBJ1-3; d_gene: NA; CDR3nt: TGTGCCAGCAGTTACTCGGAGGGAAACACCATATATTTT; CDR3aa: CASSYSEGNTIYF
v_gene: TRBV11-3; abundance: NA; j_gene: TRBJ1-2; d_gene: NA; CDR3nt: TGTGCCAGCAGCTTAGCAGCGGTTTCTGGCTACACCTTC; CDR3aa: CASSLAAVSGYTF
v_gene: TRBV5-1; abundance: many; j_gene: TRBJ2-5; d_gene: TRBD1; CDR3nt: TGCGCCAGCAGCATACCGGGACAGGGGAGGGGCGAGACCCAGTACTTC; CDR3aa: CASSIPGQGRGETQYF
v_gene: TRBV28; abundance: many; j_gene: TRBJ1-6; d_gene: TRBD1; CDR3nt: TGTGCCAGCAGGCCACAGGGGTTCTATAATTCACCCCTCCACTTT; CDR3aa: CASRPQGFYNSPLHF
v_gene: TRBV28; abundance: many; j_gene: TRBJ2-7; d_gene: TRBD2; CDR3nt: TGTGCCAGCAGTTTAAGAGAGCGGACTAGCGGCTCCTACGAGCAGTACTTC; CDR3aa: CASSLRERTSGSYEQYF
v_gene: TRBV19; abundance: NA; j_gene: TRBJ2-1; d_gene: NA; CDR3nt: TGTGCCAGTAGTATAGACAGGATACCTTACAATGAGCAGTTCTTC; CDR3aa: CASSIDRIPYNEQFF
v_gene: TRBV12-3/TRBV12-4; abundance: NA; j_gene: TRBJ1-2; d_gene: NA; CDR3nt: TGTGCCAGCAGCCCAACGGGGAGAGAGGGCTATGGCTACACCTTC; CDR3aa: CASSPTGREGYGYTF
v_gene: TRBV11-1; abundance: many; j_gene: TRBJ2-1; d_gene: TRBD2; CDR3nt: TGTGCCACCAGTGGCGGGGGGTTCTCCTACAATGAGCAGTTCTTC; CDR3aa: CATSGGGFSYNEQFF
v_gene: TRBV15; abundance: many; j_gene: TRBJ1-5; d_gene: NA; CDR3nt: TGTGCCACCAGCAGAGAACACGGGACCCAGCCCCAGCATTTT; CDR3aa: CATSREHGTQPQHF
v_gene: TRBV7-9; abundance: many; j_gene: TRBJ2-7; d_gene: TRBD2; CDR3nt: TGTGCCAGCGGAGGTGCGGGAGGCTCCCGCGAGCAGTACTTC; CDR3aa: CASGGAGGSREQYF
v_gene: TRBV6-2/TRBV6-3; abundance: many; j_gene: TRBJ1-1; d_gene: TRBD1; CDR3nt: TGTGCCAGTAAGCAGGGGGCGCGAGCTTTCTTT; CDR3aa: CASKQGARAFF
v_gene: TRBV6-1; abundance: many; j_gene: TRBJ1-1; d_gene: NA; CDR3nt: TGTGCCAGCGTATCTACGGCCAGGGCGATCCGGACTGAAGCTTTCTTT; CDR3aa: CASVSTARAIRTEAFF
v_gene: TRBV7-9; abundance: NA; j_gene: TRBJ2-5; d_gene: TRBD2; CDR3nt: TGTGCCAGCAGCCCCCTTGGGGCGGGGGGTCAAGAGACCCAGTACTTC; CDR3aa: CASSPLGAGGQETQYF
v_gene: TRBV7-2; abundance: many; j_gene: TRBJ2-3; d_gene: NA; CDR3nt: TGTGCCAGCAGCTATGACAGCTCCACAGATACGCAGTATTTT; CDR3aa: CASSYDSSTDTQYF
v_gene: TRBV6-1; abundance: NA; j_gene: TRBJ1-1; d_gene: NA; CDR3nt: TGTGCCAGCAGTGGACATCTTATGAACACTGAAGCTTTCTTT; CDR3aa: CASSGHLMNTEAFF
v_gene: TRBV11-3; abundance: many; j_gene: TRBJ2-1; d_gene: TRBD2; CDR3nt: TGTGCCAGCAGCCCACATGGCGGGAGCTACAATGAGCAGTTCTTC; CDR3aa: CASSPHGGSYNEQFF
v_gene: TRBV5-1; abundance: many; j_gene: TRBJ1-5; d_gene: TRBD1; CDR3nt: TGCGCCAGCAGCCCGGCGGGACAGAGGGATCAGCCCCAGCATTTT; CDR3aa: CASSPAGQRDQPQHF
v_gene: TRBV30; abundance: NA; j_gene: TRBJ1-3; d_gene: TRBD1; CDR3nt: TGTGCCTGGAGTGATAACAGGGGACCTGGAAACACCATATATTTT; CDR3aa: CAWSDNRGPGNTIYF
v_gene: TRBV7-3; abundance: many; j_gene: TRBJ2-7; d_gene: TRBD2; CDR3nt: TGTGCCAGCAGCTTAAGCGGGACTAGCGGCTCCTACGAGCAGTACTTC; CDR3aa: CASSLSGTSGSYEQYF
v_gene: TRBV4-2; abundance: NA; j_gene: TRBJ2-7; d_gene: TRBD2; CDR3nt: TGTGCCAGCAGCCAAGGACTAGCGGAGCAGTACTTC; CDR3aa: CASSQGLAEQYF
v_gene: TRBV9; abundance: NA; j_gene: TRBJ1-4; d_gene: NA; CDR3nt: TGTGCCAGCAGCGTAGAGCCGAATGAAAAACTGTTTTTT; CDR3aa: CASSVEPNEKLFF
v_gene: TRBV5-1; abundance: many; j_gene: TRBJ2-2; d_gene: TRBD2; CDR3nt: TGCGCCAGCAGCTCTCTAGCGGGGGCCATCACCGGGGAGCTGTTTTTT; CDR3aa: CASSSLAGAITGELFF
v_gene: TRBV20-1; abundance: many; j_gene: TRBJ2-5; d_gene: TRBD2; CDR3nt: TGCAGTGCAAAAGGACTAGCGGAGCCCCAAGAGACCCAGTACTTC; CDR3aa: CSAKGLAEPQETQYF
v_gene: TRBV20-1; abundance: NA; j_gene: TRBJ2-3; d_gene: TRBD2; CDR3nt: TGCAGTGCTAGAGGAGGGACTAGCGGGAGATATACGCAGTATTTT; CDR3aa: CSARGGTSGRYTQYF
v_gene: TRBV12-3/TRBV12-4; abundance: NA; j_gene: TRBJ2-7; d_gene: TRBD2; CDR3nt: TGTGCCAGCAGGGCCGGGACTAGCGGTTCACGGCAGTACTTC; CDR3aa: CASRAGTSGSRQYF
v_gene: TRBV20-1; abundance: NA; j_gene: TRBJ1-6; d_gene: TRBD1; CDR3nt: TGCAGTGCCCCCCGGGACAGGGATTCACCCCTCCACTTT; CDR3aa: CSAPRDRDSPLHF
v_gene: TRBV28; abundance: many; j_gene: TRBJ1-2; d_gene: NA; CDR3nt: TGTGCCAGCACCCCCTCTAATAACTATGGCTACACCTTC; CDR3aa: CASTPSNNYGYTF
v_gene: TRBV7-9; abundance: many; j_gene: TRBJ2-5; d_gene: TRBD1; CDR3nt: TGTGCCAGCAGCGGGACAGGGGCCTGGGAGACCCAGTACTTC; CDR3aa: CASSGTGAWETQYF
v_gene: TRBV12-3/TRBV12-4; abundance: few; j_gene: TRBJ2-3; d_gene: NA; CDR3nt: TGTGCCAGCAGTTTGATGGCCTCCCTCGGAGATACGCAGTATTTT; CDR3aa: CASSLMASLGDTQYF
v_gene: TRBV3-1; abundance: NA; j_gene: TRBJ1-1; d_gene: NA; CDR3nt: TGTGCCAGCAGCCAAGGCCGAACCACTGAAGCTTTCTTT; CDR3aa: CASSQGRTTEAFF
v_gene: TRBV10-2; abundance: NA; j_gene: TRBJ2-3; d_gene: TRBD2; CDR3nt: TGCGCTACCGGTGGGGGGGACACAGATACGCAGTATTTT; CDR3aa: CATGGGDTDTQYF
v_gene: TRBV28; abundance: many; j_gene: TRBJ2-7; d_gene: TRBD1; CDR3nt: TGTGCCAGCAGTTCGACAGGGTCCACCTACGAGCAGTACTTC; CDR3aa: CASSSTGSTYEQYF
v_gene: TRBV12-3/TRBV12-4; abundance: many; j_gene: TRBJ2-2; d_gene: TRBD1; CDR3nt: TGTGCCAGCAGTTTAGCGCATGTGGACAGGGGGCTTAGCGGGGAGCTGTTTTTT; CDR3aa: CASSLAHVDRGLSGELFF
v_gene: TRBV19; abundance: few; j_gene: TRBJ1-5; d_gene: NA; CDR3nt: TGTGCCAGTAGTGCGGGAGTAATTAGTCAGCCCCAGCATTTT; CDR3aa: CASSAGVISQPQHF
v_gene: TRBV2; abundance: many; j_gene: TRBJ1-4; d_gene: NA; CDR3nt: TGTGCCAGCAGTGAAGCGGGCAGGGACGGCGAAAAACTGTTTTTT; CDR3aa: CASSEAGRDGEKLFF
v_gene: TRBV27; abundance: many; j_gene: TRBJ1-2; d_gene: NA; CDR3nt: TGTGCCAGCAGTTCCGAGGGAAACTATGGCTACACCTTC; CDR3aa: CASSSEGNYGYTF
v_gene: TRBV19; abundance: NA; j_gene: TRBJ1-6; d_gene: NA; CDR3nt: TGTGCCAGTAGTATATCCCGAGGCTCTCGGGCCTCACCCCTCCACTTT; CDR3aa: CASSISRGSRASPLHF
v_gene: TRBV7-9; abundance: many; j_gene: TRBJ2-3; d_gene: NA; CDR3nt: TGTGCCAGCAGCTTGTATGGACGAGGATTCACAGATACGCAGTATTTT; CDR3aa: CASSLYGRGFTDTQYF